This TCR beta chain was obtained from a study of cytomegalovirus exposure and HLA in healthy donors. Study background: The 110 million or so unique TCR beta sequences, from around 200 million T cells, were found by an earlier analysis. Overall study results and limits: A later analysis, which compared TCR beta chains of equal frequency, found the HLA-associated ones more clonally expanded. Most observed TCR sequences were rare, whereas some public TCRs were detected in many donors.

At the time of sampling, donors were nominally healthy, though unrecorded immune exposures were likely. The PCR ran on 60 Vbeta and 13 Jbeta primers. Repertoires were generated with immunoSEQ multiplex PCR, while TCRdb's copy carries only in-frame clones and drops some. Of about 120,000 clones detected, approximately 80% appear once; the ten largest clones hold around 4.9%. The CDR3 runs 15 residues. Germline V gene lookup returns CDR1 MNHEY and CDR2 SVGAGI. This clone was seen more than once but under ten times. Its matching antigen is unknown. The receptor's source is a man aged 45-65 years in good health and CMV-seropositive. The sample comprised PBMCs. V usage is TRBV6-5 and J usage is TRBJ2-5, with D possibly TRBD1 on 6 matching bases. The J call could be wrong; TRBJ2-7 is a better fit for the DNA end. The CDR3 DNA follows: TGTGCCAGCAGTTACGGCACAGGGTTCGCCTACGAGCAGTACTTC. Protein product: CASSYGTGFAYEQYF.